Included here is one T cell receptor (beta chain) sequence, with context. Antigen specificity is unknown. The source of the sample is a study of T cell responses to AZD1222 COVID-19 vaccine. Study as a whole: Both about-4-week and about-12-week second-dose recipients were combined.

Findings and caveats of the study: A mostly white British donor set with more females was recruited, and clonal diversity was possibly underestimated. Recipients of two AZD1222 doses showed rising Spike-specific TCR breadth and depth. Without day 14 samples, only post-peak T cell repertoires were studied.

V was clipped by 8 bases and J by 6 bases, with 22 bases between them. Germline V gene data show CDR1 as MRHNA and CDR2 as SNTAGT. There are 16 residues in the CDR3. Generated by immunoSEQ multiplex PCR, the TCRdb table keeps only in-frame clones and is missing some. The repertoire holds around 140,000 clones, with around 93% as singletons. This TCR derives from an adult in good health. Specimen: peripheral blood, collected on day 0 of AZD1222 vaccination. The chain recombines TRBV6-4 with TRBJ2-2; TRBD2 might be the D (6 bases). As DNA, the CDR3 is TGTGCCAGCGTCCTTACTAGCAGGGATGAGGCCGGGGAGCTGTTTTTT. Residues: CASVLTSRDEAGELFF.